This TCR beta chain is from a study of cytomegalovirus exposure and HLA in healthy donors. Regarding the study as a whole: The finding came from a later analysis; first-cohort TCR clusters tended to co-occur in the roughly 120 validation repertoires.

Sequencing was performed with immunoSEQ multiplex PCR; in TCRdb, only in-frame clones are kept and a portion is missing. The sample shows fewer than 75,000 clones, 95% of them seen only once. Germline lookup yields CDR1 MNHEY and CDR2 SMNVEV (reference sequence). The CDR3 length is 15 residues. Losses at the gene ends were 3 bases for V and 4 bases for J; bases not matched to a gene: 8. As to this clone: The antigen remains unidentified.

The sequence came from a man younger than 35 in good health and CMV-seronegative. The sample comprised PBMCs. The rearrangement links TRBV27 to TRBJ1-2, with 7 bases lining up with TRBD1. This CDR3 reads CASSFTTGPSYGYTF. CDR3 sequence (DNA): TGTGCCAGCAGTTTTACGACAGGGCCCTCCTATGGCTACACCTTC.